The 5 T cell receptor beta chains below come from one sample, sequenced in a study of T-cell reconstitution after alpha-beta-depleted transplantation in children. Using unique molecular identifiers, the investigators prepared the TCRbeta library. TCRdb called the PCR reads again in MiXCR, with one record for every CDR3 protein. The sample contains fewer than 700,000 distinct CDR3 sequences, 10% to 15% of which appear only once. The sequenced sample was PBMCs, mostly from graft donor cells, obtained 360 days after TCRalphabeta/CD19-depleted stem cell transplant. The receptor source for this set is a male patient younger than 18 who had a stem cell transplant for acute myeloid leukemia, so the T cells may come from the graft donor.

The genes are TRBV20-1 and TRBJ2-1, with 9 bases that match TRBD1. CDR1 is DFQATT, CDR2 SNEGSKA, per germline (reference sequence). V lost 1 base, J lost 7 bases, and 2 bases stayed unmatched. This CDR3 region has 13 residues. In DNA form, the CDR3 reads TGCAGTGCTAGAGGGGACAGGGAGAATGAGCAGTTCTTC. It yields the protein CSARGDRENEQFF.

The rearrangement joins TRBV20-1 to TRBJ2-1; 9 positions agree with TRBD2. The CDR3 is made up of 14 amino acids. Trimming took 2 bases from V and 4 from J; bases not matched to a gene: 3. Looked up from germline, CDR1 is DFQATT and CDR2 is SNEGSKA (reference sequence). Written as DNA, the CDR3 is TGCAGTGCTAGAATGACTAGCGGTTACAATGAGCAGTTCTTC. Translating it yields CSARMTSGYNEQFF.

This clonotype has only a few counts. The V call is TRBV15, the J call TRBJ2-7, with D perhaps TRBD1 (5 bases). This CDR3 has 14 residues. The germline gives CDR1 LNHNV, CDR2 YYDKDF (reference sequence). Trimming pared 1 base from V and 5 bases from J, leaving 12 bases between. CDR3 nucleotides: TGTGCCACCAGCAGAGTACAAAGGGGCCACGAGCAGTACTTC. Amino acid sequence: CATSRVQRGHEQYF.

At least ten counts were recorded for this clonotype. The V and J genes are TRBV7-8 and TRBJ2-1, with 11 bases that match TRBD2. Germline V gene sequence: CDR1 SGHVS, CDR2 FQNEAQ. The CDR3 runs to 14 residues. V dropped 8 bases and J dropped 8; count of bases not matched to a gene: 8. CDR3 loop: CASFLAGGIDEQFF. CDR3 coding DNA: TGTGCCAGCTTTCTAGCGGGAGGTATTGATGAGCAGTTCTTC.

This clonotype showed up just a few times. The chain recombines TRBV9 with TRBJ1-1; tentative D call: TRBD1 (5 bases). V lost 3 bases and J 0 bases, leaving 12 bases between the germline ends. CDR1 and CDR2 from the germline V gene are SGDLS and YYNGEE. The CDR3 is made up of 15 amino acids. Here the CDR3 reads CASSAGRLMNTEAFF. In DNA, the CDR3 is TGTGCCAGCAGCGCGGGACGGCTGATGAACACTGAAGCTTTCTTT. Full variable domain (remainder filled in from reference TRBV9 and TRBJ1-1): DSGVTQTPKHLITATGQRVTLRCSPRSGDLSVYWYQQSLDQGLQFLIQYYNGEERAKGNILERFSAQQFPDLHSELNLSSLELGDSALYFCASSAGRLMNTEAFFGQGTRLTVV.